This T cell receptor beta chain stems from a study of T cell responses to AZD1222 COVID-19 vaccine. Assay: immunoSEQ multiplex PCR; the TCRdb copy retains only in-frame clones and omits some. The sample has around 180,000 clones, 87% seen once. In regard to this clone: What it binds is unknown. Other nucleotide sequences from this sample produce the same CDR3.

Study outcomes and limitations: Vaccine-related CD4 TCRs covered spike, predominating at 160-218 and 743-854. A reported finding is that nearly half of spike-specific TCRs target unmutated variant regions. Two AZD1222 doses significantly raised spike-specific TCR breadth and depth over controls.

The TCR comes from an adult in good health. This material consisted of peripheral blood, taken on day 0 of AZD1222 vaccination.

The CDR3 DNA sequence: TGCGCCAGCAGCTTAGAGGGGGACTATGGCTACACCTTC. As protein: CASSLEGDYGYTF. The chain uses TRBV5-1 and TRBJ1-2, with D maybe TRBD1 (6 bases). Germline V gene lookup returns CDR1 SGHRS and CDR2 YFSETQ. The CDR3 is made up of 13 amino acids. Trimming cost V 2 bases and J 3 bases, with 8 bases left between them.